Shown below are 18 T cell receptor beta chains from a single sample sequenced in a study of CD8 T cell repertoires and HIV-1 epitope variants. Their antigens remain unidentified. Profiled with immunoSEQ multiplex PCR; TCRdb holds only in-frame clones, not every one. The sample shows about 4,000 clones, 65% to 70% of them seen only once. The specimen was cultured CD8+ T cells derived from PBMCs. These receptors were obtained from a male donor with HIV.

On this clone: At one end, the junction sequence differs from germline, possibly due to a read error. The rearrangement links TRBV5-8 to TRBJ2-7; 8 bases match TRBD2. Germline loops: CDR1 SGHTS, CDR2 YDEGEE. CDR3 length: 14 amino acids. The CDR3 nucleotides are TGTGCCAGCAGCGCGGGACTAGGTTCCTCCGAGCAGTACTTC. Residues: CASSAGLGSSEQYF.

This clone was detected once. The chain couples TRBV28 to TRBJ2-5; D call uncertain. V lost 3 bases, J lost 5 bases, and 10 bases lay in between. The germline V gene has CDR1 MDHEN and CDR2 SYDVKM. The CDR3 has 13 amino acids. CDR3 sequence: CASSFKVGETQYF. The CDR3 nucleotides are TGTGCCAGCAGTTTTAAGGTGGGGGAGACCCAGTACTTC.

The chain recombines TRBV7-2 with TRBJ2-7; 8 nucleotides align to TRBD1. The CDR3 is 14 residues long. The V and J ends lost 5 bases and 3 bases, in that order; junction bases with no gene match: 6. Looked up from germline, CDR1 is SGHTA and CDR2 is FQGNSA. CDR3 sequence reads: CASSPGGTGYEQYF. The CDR3 DNA reads as TGTGCCAGCAGCCCAGGGGGGACAGGCTACGAGCAGTACTTC.

This chain links TRBV4-2 with TRBJ1-2; 7 bases fit TRBD1. Trimming at V came to 0 bases and at J to 7 bases, leaving 11 bases not matched to a gene. Germline values: CDR1 LGHNA, CDR2 YNFKEQ. CDR3 size: 16 residues. This CDR3 reads CASSQDARGQLGGYTF. DNA for the CDR3: TGTGCCAGCAGCCAAGATGCAAGGGGGCAACTAGGTGGCTACACCTTC.

This clone was observed once. The genes are TRBV7-9 and TRBJ2-1, with 7 nucleotides matching TRBD2. The junction had 7 bases not matched to a gene; V was cut back by 4 bases and J by 1 base. Germline CDR1 is SEHNR and CDR2 is FQNEAQ (reference sequence). The CDR3 has 16 amino acids. The CDR3 spells CASSSSGTRSYNEQFF. As DNA, the CDR3 is TGTGCCAGCAGCTCCAGCGGGACGCGGTCCTACAATGAGCAGTTCTTC.

This chain links TRBV11-1 with TRBJ2-3; D remains unclear. Deletions cut 1 base from V and 2 bases from J, with 13 bases between. Germline CDR1 is SGHAT and CDR2 is FQDESV (reference sequence). The CDR3 runs to 16 residues. Here the CDR3 DNA reads TGTGCCAGCAGCTTAGTCCCTAGTCTTACCACAGATACGCAGTATTTT. Translation gives CASSLVPSLTTDTQYF.

V usage is TRBV27 and J usage is TRBJ1-2; the D gene is possibly TRBD1 (5 bases). The CDR3 loop spans 13 amino acids. The V gene lost 5 bases and the J gene lost 7 bases, with 14 bases spanning the gap. Germline CDR1 MNHEY, CDR2 SMNVEV (reference sequence). CDR3 DNA sequence: TGTGCCAGCAGTCCCTGGGGGGACGCTGGCTACACCTTC. Encoded protein: CASSPWGDAGYTF.

The chain combines TRBV10-1 with TRBJ2-1; 12 bases are shared with TRBD2. This CDR3 is 19 amino acids long. Germline V gene sequence: CDR1 WNHNN, CDR2 SYGVQD (reference sequence). V shed 0 bases, J shed 4 bases, and the junction held 10 bases outside the gene matches. CDR3 in DNA: TGCGCCAGCAGTGAGTCTATCCGACTAGCGGGAGTGGAATACAATGAGCAGTTCTTC. Translating it yields CASSESIRLAGVEYNEQFF.

This chain uses TRBV2 with TRBJ2-7, with D possibly being TRBD1 (6 bases). The V end was cut by 7 bases, the J end by 3 bases, with 16 bases between. This CDR3 spans 14 amino acids. The germline CDR1 and CDR2 sequences are SNHLY and FYNNEI. CDR3 residues: CASTDDQGNYEQYF. CDR3 DNA sequence: TGTGCCAGCACCGATGATCAGGGGAACTACGAGCAGTACTTC.

This clone was detected only a few times. This chain joins TRBV7-3 and TRBJ2-7, with TRBD2 matching 9 bases. V was clipped by 2 bases and J by 7 bases; unmatched bases: 6. The CDR3 totals 14 residues. CDR1 is SGHTA, CDR2 FQGTGA, per germline. DNA for the CDR3: TGTGCCAGCAGCTTAGGAGCGGGGGGAGAAGAGCAGTACTTC. Encoded protein: CASSLGAGGEEQYF.

The chain links TRBV11-3 to TRBJ2-3; D not certain. The CDR3 contains 13 residues. V lost 2 bases to trimming and J lost 4 bases, with 7 bases between them. CDR1 is SGHNT and CDR2 is YENEEA in the germline V gene. The DNA for the CDR3 is TGTGCCAGCAGCTTACCAGACGCAGATACGCAGTATTTT. This codes for CASSLPDADTQYF.

V and J are TRBV4-1 and TRBJ2-3; D gene uncertain. This CDR3 has 16 residues. Looked up from germline, CDR1 is MGHRA and CDR2 is YSYEKL. V lost 0 bases and J lost 6, with 16 bases in between. CDR3 amino acids: CASSQDRPSRADTQYF. CDR3 bases: TGCGCCAGCAGCCAAGACCGGCCCAGTAGGGCGGATACGCAGTATTTT.

The chain links TRBV11-2 to TRBJ2-1; 13 bases line up with TRBD2. CDR3 length equals 18 residues. Trimming took 1 base from V and 10 from J; bases not matched to a gene: 13. The V gene's germline CDR1 is SGHAT and CDR2 FQNNGV. CDR3 residues: CASSLVDRLAGGPREQFF. CDR3 DNA sequence: TGTGCCAGCAGCTTAGTGGACCGACTAGCGGGGGGCCCCAGGGAGCAGTTCTTC.

This rearrangement joins TRBV29-1 to TRBJ1-1; no definite D call. The CDR3 consists of 12 residues. CDR1 and CDR2 from the germline V gene are SQVTM and ANQGSEA. V shed 7 bases and J shed 0 bases, with 9 bases lying between them. The CDR3 loop reads CSAYRLNTEAFF. The CDR3 bases are TGCAGCGCTTACAGACTGAACACTGAAGCTTTCTTT.

V is TRBV2 and J is TRBJ1-6; D is uncertain. CDR1 is SNHLY, CDR2 FYNNEI, per germline. The V and J ends lost 5 bases and 0 bases respectively, with 14 bases between them. This CDR3 has 17 residues. The CDR3 sequence is CASSPDMPSSYNSPLHF. CDR3 in DNA: TGTGCCAGCAGTCCAGACATGCCGAGCTCCTATAATTCACCCCTCCACTTT.

The gene calls are TRBV27 and TRBJ1-1; D remains unclear. Trimming removed 4 bases from V and 2 bases from J, with 14 bases in between. Germline CDR1 is MNHEY and CDR2 is SMNVEV (reference sequence). The CDR3 extends over 15 amino acids. The chain's CDR3 is CASSSLFTVNTEAFF. CDR3 nucleotides: TGTGCCAGCAGTTCCCTATTTACAGTAAACACTGAAGCTTTCTTT.

V usage is TRBV5-1 and J usage is TRBJ2-7, with 7 bases that match TRBD1. V shed 1 base, J shed 5 bases, and the junction held 6 bases outside the gene matches. Germline V gene sequence: CDR1 SGHRS, CDR2 YFSETQ. The CDR3 contains 14 residues. The CDR3: CASSLYQGDHEQYF. The CDR3 bases are TGCGCCAGCAGCTTGTACCAGGGGGACCACGAGCAGTACTTC.

V is TRBV27 and J is TRBJ2-4, with D perhaps TRBD2 (6 bases). The CDR3 runs 17 residues. Trimming removed 2 bases at V and 7 bases at J, with 21 bases between. The germline V gene has CDR1 MNHEY and CDR2 SMNVEV (reference sequence). DNA for the CDR3: TGTGCCAGCAGTTTACTCACCACCGGACGGGACTCGAACATTCAGTACTTC. This sequence encodes CASSLLTTGRDSNIQYF.